Listed below are T cell receptor beta chains from one sample, sequenced in a study of blood T cell repertoires in COVID-19. Here immunoSEQ multiplex PCR was the method, and the copy in TCRdb shows in-frame clones only, minus some. In the table there are around 270,000 clones, around 80% of which are singletons. Sequencing was performed on peripheral blood. These receptors all stem from a man in his sixties with acute or convalescent COVID-19. CDR3s include the opening cysteine and the closing phenylalanine or tryptophan. A D gene is named only where the DNA matches it firmly. Expanded clones get a size class; other rows say once, few or many, or leave the size out.

J: TRBJ2-5
size: .
V: TRBV7-8
D: .
DNA: TGTGCCAGCAGCCTAGCCCCGGGTCAAGAGACCCAGTACTTC
CDR3: CASSLAPGQETQYF

J: TRBJ1-1
size: .
V: TRBV7-3
D: TRBD1
DNA: TGTGCCAGCAGCATACAGGGGGCGGGTAACACTGAAGCTTTCTTT
CDR3: CASSIQGAGNTEAFF

J: TRBJ2-2
size: few
V: TRBV7-3
D: .
DNA: TGTGCCAGCAGCTTATTAGCCGGTCGGGGAGGCACCGGGGAGCTGTTTTTT
CDR3: CASSLLAGRGGTGELFF

J: TRBJ1-5
size: .
V: TRBV6-5
D: .
DNA: TGTGCCAGCTCTGAACAGGCCCCGAATCAGCCCCAGCATTTT
CDR3: CASSEQAPNQPQHF

J: TRBJ2-3
size: .
V: TRBV10-3
D: .
DNA: TGTGCCATCAGTGATCGGACACGTGGCGGCACAGATACGCAGTATTTT
CDR3: CAISDRTRGGTDTQYF

J: TRBJ1-1
size: once
V: TRBV10-1
D: .
DNA: TGCGCCAGCAGGAAACAAACAAGGAACACTGAAGCTTTCTTT
CDR3: CASRKQTRNTEAFF

J: TRBJ2-7
size: .
V: TRBV4-1
D: TRBD1
DNA: TGCGCCAGCAGCCAAGCTTGGGGACAGCAGCACTACGAGCAGTACTTC
CDR3: CASSQAWGQQHYEQYF

J: TRBJ2-5
size: .
V: TRBV29-1
D: TRBD2
DNA: TGCAGCGTTGGATATGGCGGGGGGACAATGACCCAGTACTTC
CDR3: CSVGYGGGTMTQYF

J: TRBJ2-7
size: .
V: TRBV7-9
D: .
DNA: TGTGCCAGCAGCCCTACAGGGTACGAGCAGTACTTC
CDR3: CASSPTGYEQYF

J: TRBJ2-2
size: .
V: TRBV11-3
D: .
DNA: TGTGCCAGCAGCCCAGATTACGGGGAGCTGTTTTTT
CDR3: CASSPDYGELFF

J: TRBJ2-5
size: .
V: TRBV19
D: TRBD2
DNA: TGTGCCAGTAGTATAGGCCTAGCGGGAGGACACGAGACCCAGTACTTC
CDR3: CASSIGLAGGHETQYF

J: TRBJ2-5
size: .
V: TRBV29-1
D: .
DNA: TGCAGCGTTGAGCGGGGCGCCCAAGAGACCCAGTACTTC
CDR3: CSVERGAQETQYF

J: TRBJ2-7
size: .
V: TRBV28
D: .
DNA: TGTGCCAGCAGTTTCAGTGGCAGGTGGTACGAGCAGTACTTC
CDR3: CASSFSGRWYEQYF

J: TRBJ1-3
size: few
V: TRBV18
D: .
DNA: TGTGCCAGCTCATTCCTGAGGGCGGAAGGAAACACCATATATTTT
CDR3: CASSFLRAEGNTIYF

J: TRBJ1-2
size: .
V: TRBV18
D: .
DNA: TGTGCCAGCCACCAACAGGGACATGGCTACACCTTC
CDR3: CASHQQGHGYTF

J: TRBJ2-7
size: few
V: TRBV6-5
D: TRBD2
DNA: TGTGCCAGCCGCTTCGGGGGGGATACCTACGAGCAGTACTTC
CDR3: CASRFGGDTYEQYF

J: TRBJ1-1
size: .
V: TRBV18
D: .
DNA: TGTGCCAGCTCACCACCGGTGGGCAAAGCTTTCTTT
CDR3: CASSPPVGKAFF

J: TRBJ2-5
size: .
V: TRBV7-8
D: TRBD1
DNA: TGTGCCAGCAGCTACGGACAGGGCCAAGAGACCCAGTACTTC
CDR3: CASSYGQGQETQYF

J: TRBJ1-1
size: few
V: TRBV30
D: .
DNA: TGTGCCTGGAGCAGGGACACTGAAGCTTTCTTT
CDR3: CAWSRDTEAFF

J: TRBJ2-3
size: .
V: TRBV4-2
D: .
DNA: TGTGCCAGCAGCCTACTACTCCCACAGGCAACTAGCACAGATACGCAGTATTTT
CDR3: CASSLLLPQATSTDTQYF

J: TRBJ1-2
size: .
V: TRBV10-3
D: TRBD1
DNA: TGTGCCATCGGCGGACAGGCCGACTCTTATGGCTACACCTTC
CDR3: CAIGGQADSYGYTF

J: TRBJ1-6
size: .
V: TRBV4-1
D: .
DNA: TGCGCCAGCAGCCAAGAACAGGGCGGATCACCCCTCCACTTT
CDR3: CASSQEQGGSPLHF

J: TRBJ2-1
size: .
V: TRBV2
D: TRBD2
DNA: TGTGCCAGCAGCCCTCGACTAGCGGGAGAAGATGAGCAGTTCTTC
CDR3: CASSPRLAGEDEQFF

J: TRBJ1-1
size: .
V: TRBV12-5
D: .
DNA: TGTGCTAGTGGTTTGTCTGGCGGAACTGAAGCTTTCTTT
CDR3: CASGLSGGTEAFF

J: TRBJ2-1
size: .
V: TRBV19
D: TRBD1
DNA: TGTGCCAGTAGTATGCGACAGGGGTACTACAATGAGCAGTTCTTC
CDR3: CASSMRQGYYNEQFF

J: TRBJ2-7
size: few
V: TRBV11-2
D: TRBD1
DNA: TGTGCCAGCAGCTTAGGACAGGGGTATTTTTACGAGCAGTACTTC
CDR3: CASSLGQGYFYEQYF

J: TRBJ2-1
size: once
V: TRBV7-9
D: .
DNA: TGTGCCAGCAGCTCTCGTGGGGGCTTCTACAATGAGCAGTTCTTC
CDR3: CASSSRGGFYNEQFF

J: TRBJ1-3
size: .
V: TRBV11-3
D: .
DNA: TGTGCCAGCAGCTTAGAGAAAGGACAGAGCTCTGGAAACACCATATATTTT
CDR3: CASSLEKGQSSGNTIYF

J: TRBJ1-1
size: .
V: TRBV7-3
D: .
DNA: TGTGCCAGCAGCTTAACCGGTCAGGGGTTGCTTGAAATAATTAACACTGAAGCTTTCTTT
CDR3: CASSLTGQGLLEIINTEAFF

J: TRBJ2-7
size: .
V: TRBV13
D: TRBD2
DNA: TGTGCCAGCAGCCAAAGACTAGCGGGAGGGCCTTCCGAGCAGTACTTC
CDR3: CASSQRLAGGPSEQYF

J: TRBJ1-2
size: few
V: TRBV3-1/TRBV3-2
D: TRBD1
DNA: TGTGCCAGCAGCCAGAACAGGGGAAGGGGTTCAATGCCGGGAACAGGCTACACCTTC
CDR3: CASSQNRGRGSMPGTGYTF

J: TRBJ1-1
size: .
V: TRBV18
D: .
DNA: TGTGCCAGCTCACCAAGACTGGCGAACACTGAAGCTTTCTTT
CDR3: CASSPRLANTEAFF

J: TRBJ2-1
size: .
V: TRBV12-3/TRBV12-4
D: .
DNA: TGTGCCAGCAGTCCGAGGGGGCGGGGTGAGCAGTTCTTC
CDR3: CASSPRGRGEQFF

J: TRBJ2-7
size: .
V: TRBV7-9
D: .
DNA: TGTGCCAGCAGCGGAGAGGCTGCGGGCCCCTACGAGCAGTACTTC
CDR3: CASSGEAAGPYEQYF

J: TRBJ2-3
size: .
V: TRBV9
D: TRBD2
DNA: TGTGCCAGCAGCCTTAGCGGGGTGCGCACAGATACGCAGTATTTT
CDR3: CASSLSGVRTDTQYF

J: TRBJ2-1
size: .
V: TRBV6-5
D: TRBD2
DNA: TGTGCCAGCAGTTACAGCGGGAGCTCCTACAATGAGCAGTTCTTC
CDR3: CASSYSGSSYNEQFF

J: TRBJ2-5
size: .
V: TRBV19
D: .
DNA: TGTGCCAGTAGTTCGAGACAGAAAGAGACCCAGTACTTC
CDR3: CASSSRQKETQYF

J: TRBJ2-1
size: .
V: TRBV7-3
D: TRBD2
DNA: TGTGCCAGCAGCTTAGATGGACTAGCGGGAGTTCGGCAGTTCTTC
CDR3: CASSLDGLAGVRQFF

J: TRBJ1-2
size: .
V: TRBV11-2
D: .
DNA: TGTGCCAGCAGCCGATCGGGGGGGAGGGCGAGTGGCTACACCTTC
CDR3: CASSRSGGRASGYTF

J: TRBJ1-1
size: .
V: TRBV4-1
D: TRBD1
DNA: TGCGCCAGCAGCCAAGGAACAGGGGGCATGAACACTGAAGCTTTCTTT
CDR3: CASSQGTGGMNTEAFF

J: TRBJ2-3
size: .
V: TRBV7-6
D: TRBD2
DNA: TGTGCCAGCAGCTTGAGGACTAGCGCTAGCACAGATACGCAGTATTTT
CDR3: CASSLRTSASTDTQYF

J: TRBJ1-1
size: .
V: TRBV5-1
D: .
DNA: TGCGCCAGCAGCTTGGCGGCAATGGTGGGAGGGAACACTGAAGCTTTCTTT
CDR3: CASSLAAMVGGNTEAFF

J: TRBJ2-5
size: .
V: TRBV11-2
D: TRBD2
DNA: TGTGCCAGCAGTGGACGACTAGCGGGAGGACCAAACCAAGAGACCCAGTACTTC
CDR3: CASSGRLAGGPNQETQYF

J: TRBJ1-2
size: few
V: TRBV28
D: TRBD1
DNA: TGTGCCAGCAGTTTCAGGGGGTCTGGCTACACCTTC
CDR3: CASSFRGSGYTF

J: TRBJ2-5
size: .
V: TRBV7-3
D: TRBD2
DNA: TGTGCCAGCAGCTTGGGACTAGCGGAGACCCAGTACTTC
CDR3: CASSLGLAETQYF

J: TRBJ2-7
size: .
V: TRBV11-3
D: .
DNA: TGTGCCAGCAGCTTGTCGGGGATCCACGAGCAGTACTTC
CDR3: CASSLSGIHEQYF

J: TRBJ2-5
size: .
V: TRBV7-8
D: TRBD1
DNA: TGTGCCAGCAACTTGGGACAGGGCAGACAAGAGACCCAGTACTTC
CDR3: CASNLGQGRQETQYF

J: TRBJ1-1
size: .
V: TRBV3-1/TRBV3-2
D: .
DNA: TGTGCCAGCAGCCAGCTGGGCACGAACACTGAAGCTTTCTTT
CDR3: CASSQLGTNTEAFF

J: TRBJ2-2
size: .
V: TRBV6-5
D: .
DNA: TGTGCCAGCAGAACCACAGGTTCCAGGGAGCTGTTTTTT
CDR3: CASRTTGSRELFF

J: TRBJ2-6
size: .
V: TRBV10-3
D: .
DNA: TGTGCCATCAGTGACGGGGCTGGGGCCAACGTCCTGACTTTC
CDR3: CAISDGAGANVLTF